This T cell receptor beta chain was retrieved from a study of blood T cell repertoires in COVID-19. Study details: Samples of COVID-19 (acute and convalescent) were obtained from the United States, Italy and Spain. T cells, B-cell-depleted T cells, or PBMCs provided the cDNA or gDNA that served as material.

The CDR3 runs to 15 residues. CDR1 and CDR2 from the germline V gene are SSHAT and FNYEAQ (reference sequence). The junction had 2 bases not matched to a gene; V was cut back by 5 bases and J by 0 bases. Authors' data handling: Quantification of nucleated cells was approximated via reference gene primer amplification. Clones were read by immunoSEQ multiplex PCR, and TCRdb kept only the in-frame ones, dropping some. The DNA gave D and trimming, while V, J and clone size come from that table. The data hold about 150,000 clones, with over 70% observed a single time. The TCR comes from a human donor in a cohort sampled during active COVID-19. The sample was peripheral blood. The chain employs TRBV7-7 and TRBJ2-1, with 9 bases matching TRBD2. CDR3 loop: CASSELAGSYNEQFF. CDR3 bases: TGTGCCAGCAGCGAACTAGCGGGCTCCTACAATGAGCAGTTCTTC. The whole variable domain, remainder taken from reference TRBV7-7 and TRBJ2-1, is GAGVSQSPRYKVTKRGQDVTLRCDPISSHATLYWYQQALGQGPEFLTYFNYEAQPDKSGLPSDRFSAERPEGSISTLTIQRTEQRDSAMYRCASSELAGSYNEQFFGPGTRLTVL.